The present T cell receptor beta chain was sequenced within a study of blood T cell repertoires in COVID-19. As for the study in general: Spain, Italy and the United States supplied samples that represented acute and convalescent COVID-19.

Germline CDR1 and CDR2: SGHKS and YYEKEE (reference sequence). V was shortened by 0 bases and J by 4 bases, with 13 bases between the two germline ends. This CDR3 has 15 amino acids. Here immunoSEQ multiplex PCR was the method, and the copy in TCRdb shows in-frame clones only, minus some. Counted here are over 150,000 clones, roughly 90% occurring once; the ten biggest clones make up around 7%. Sequenced sample: PBMCs or T cells enriched from blood (not recorded which). This TCR was sampled from a woman aged 50 to 60 who had recovered from COVID-19. The gene calls are TRBV5-5 and TRBJ1-2; no firm D call. CDR3 loop: CASSLGLNEVYGYTF. Written as DNA, the CDR3 is TGTGCCAGCAGCTTGGGGTTAAATGAGGTCTATGGCTACACCTTC.